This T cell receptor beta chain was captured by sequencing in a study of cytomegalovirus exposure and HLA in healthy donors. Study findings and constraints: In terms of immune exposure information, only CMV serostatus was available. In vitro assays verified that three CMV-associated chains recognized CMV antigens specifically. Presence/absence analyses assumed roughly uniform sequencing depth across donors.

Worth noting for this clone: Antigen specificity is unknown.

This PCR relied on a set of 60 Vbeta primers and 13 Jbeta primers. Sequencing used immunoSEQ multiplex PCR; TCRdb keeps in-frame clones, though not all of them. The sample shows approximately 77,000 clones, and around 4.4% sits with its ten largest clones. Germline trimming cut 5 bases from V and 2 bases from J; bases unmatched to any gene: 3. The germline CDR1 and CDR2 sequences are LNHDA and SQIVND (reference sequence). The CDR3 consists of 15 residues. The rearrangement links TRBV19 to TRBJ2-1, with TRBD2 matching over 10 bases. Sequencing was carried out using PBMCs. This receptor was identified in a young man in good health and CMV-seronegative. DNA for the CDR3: TGTGCCAGTAGTTCTAGCGGGAGCACCTACAATGAGCAGTTCTTC. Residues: CASSSSGSTYNEQFF.